This T cell receptor (beta chain) derives from a study of cytomegalovirus exposure and HLA in healthy donors. Study information: There were some 120 million unique TCR beta sequences, drawn from some 180 million T cells, in an earlier analysis. The study, taken as a whole, reports: A few of the chains that were CMV-associated were confirmed in vitro to be specific for CMV antigens. Segments of the TCR beta V type were, in most cases, productive about 90% or about 30% of the time in an earlier analysis.

Regarding this clone: Its matching antigen is unknown.

CDR1 and CDR2 from the germline V gene are LNHDA and SQIVND (reference sequence). The V end was cut by 5 bases, the J end by 7 bases, with 11 bases between. The CDR3 consists of 12 residues. The PCR employed 60 Vbeta primers together with 13 Jbeta primers. Some clones are missing from TCRdb's copy, which holds only in-frame ones; the method was immunoSEQ multiplex PCR. The table records fewer than 250,000 clones, around 67% of them present only once. The rearrangement uses TRBV19 and TRBJ1-1; D is uncertain. The TCR originated in a woman younger than 45 in good health and CMV-seropositive. The sequenced sample consisted of PBMCs. The CDR3 spells CASSPDTDEAFF. The CDR3 bases are TGTGCCAGTAGTCCCGACACTGATGAAGCTTTCTTT.